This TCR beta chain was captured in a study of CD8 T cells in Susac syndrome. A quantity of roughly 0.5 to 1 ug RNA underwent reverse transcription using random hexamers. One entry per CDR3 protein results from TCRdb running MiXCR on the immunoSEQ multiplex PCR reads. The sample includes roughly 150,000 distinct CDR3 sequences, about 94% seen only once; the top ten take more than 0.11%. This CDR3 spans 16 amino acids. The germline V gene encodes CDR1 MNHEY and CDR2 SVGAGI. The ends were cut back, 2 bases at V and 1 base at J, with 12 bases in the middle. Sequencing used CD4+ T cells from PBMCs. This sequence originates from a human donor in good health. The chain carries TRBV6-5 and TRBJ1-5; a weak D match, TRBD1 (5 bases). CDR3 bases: TGTGCCAGCAGTTACGGCTGGGGGGGGAGCAATCAGCCCCAGCATTTT. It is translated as CASSYGWGGSNQPQHF.